One and the same sample provided the 21 T cell receptor beta chains below, sequenced in a study of cytomegalovirus exposure and HLA in healthy donors. The PCR made use of 60 Vbeta and 13 Jbeta primers. Clones were read by immunoSEQ multiplex PCR, and TCRdb kept only the in-frame ones, dropping some. The sample includes some 90,000 clones, approximately 80% seen only once; the top ten take about 2.5%. The sample taken for sequencing was PBMCs. These receptor sequences come from a young man in good health and CMV-seronegative.

The chain employs TRBV6-5 and TRBJ2-7; D may be TRBD2 (6 bases). CDR3 length equals 14 residues. Per germline, CDR1 MNHEY and CDR2 SVGAGI. V was cut by 0 bases and J by 3 bases, with 9 bases left in between. The CDR3 coding sequence is TGTGCCAGCAGTTACTCGACTAGGGGCTACGAGCAGTACTTC. Translated: CASSYSTRGYEQYF.

The chain couples TRBV6-5 to TRBJ2-7, with D possibly being TRBD2 (6 bases). The germline V gene encodes CDR1 MNHEY and CDR2 SVGAGI. The V end lost 0 bases, the J end lost 3 bases, and 9 bases lay between the germline ends. The CDR3 runs 14 residues. CDR3 sequence: CASSYSRGIYEQYF. The CDR3 bases are TGTGCCAGCAGTTACTCGCGGGGAATCTACGAGCAGTACTTC.

The rearrangement links TRBV28 to TRBJ2-7; possibly TRBD1 for D (6 bases). With 5 bases removed from V and 2 bases from J, the gap between germline ends came to 16 bases. This CDR3 comprises 15 residues. The germline V gene has CDR1 MDHEN and CDR2 SYDVKM. The CDR3 DNA reads as TGTGCCAGCAGTCAGCAGGGGCAAGGGGCCTACGAGCAGTACTTC. This sequence encodes CASSQQGQGAYEQYF.

V gene TRBV14 combines with J gene TRBJ2-1; D might be TRBD1 (5 bases). Germline CDR1 SGHDN, CDR2 FVKESK. The ends were cut back, 3 bases at V and 7 bases at J, with 16 bases in the middle. The CDR3 is 15 residues long. Written as DNA, the CDR3 is TGTGCCAGCAGCCAGCAGGGCTCTCACTATAATGAGCAGTTCTTC. Residues: CASSQQGSHYNEQFF. The whole variable domain, remainder taken from reference TRBV14 and TRBJ2-1, is EAGVTQFPSHSVIEKGQTVTLRCDPISGHDNLYWYRRVMGKEIKFLLHFVKESKQDESGMPNNRFLAERTGGTYSTLKVQPAELEDSGVYFCASSQQGSHYNEQFFGPGTRLTVL.

There are a few counts of this clone. This chain uses TRBV6-5 with TRBJ2-7; perhaps TRBD2 as D (5 bases). The CDR3 has 14 amino acids. The V end was cut by 6 bases, the J end by 4 bases, with 16 bases between. CDR1 MNHEY and CDR2 SVGAGI come from the germline V gene. In DNA, the CDR3 is TGTGCCAGCAGCCCCTGGAGGTTCGGATACGAGCAGTACTTC. This gives the protein CASSPWRFGYEQYF.

This clone has just a few counts. This sequence joins TRBV4-2 and TRBJ1-1; TRBD1 might be the D (6 bases). V dropped 3 bases and J dropped 0 bases, with 14 bases sitting between them. CDR1 is LGHNA, CDR2 YNFKEQ, per germline. The CDR3 consists of 16 residues. CDR3 sequence: CASSQSQGSMNTEAFF. CDR3 bases: TGTGCCAGCAGCCAGTCCCAGGGGTCGATGAACACTGAAGCTTTCTTT.

The chain has TRBV18 and TRBJ1-5, with TRBD1 as a possible D gene (5 bases). CDR3 length: 14 amino acids. Trimming removed 4 bases at V and 11 bases at J, with 18 bases between. Germline CDR1 KGHSH, CDR2 LQKENI. CDR3 bases: TGTGCCAGCTCACTTTCGACAGAAACCTCGGCCCAGCATTTT. Translation gives CASSLSTETSAQHF.

The chain employs TRBV12-5 and TRBJ2-3; the D gene is possibly TRBD2 (5 bases). Between the trimmed V and J ends, which lost 5 bases and 0 bases, there was a span of 18 bases. Germline CDR1 is LGHNT and CDR2 is FRNRAP. CDR3 length: 17 amino acids. The DNA of the CDR3 is TGTGCTAGTGGTATCGTGGCCGGGGATACTAGCACAGATACGCAGTATTTT. Translating gives CASGIVAGDTSTDTQYF.

V and J are TRBV5-1 and TRBJ2-1; perhaps TRBD2 as D (6 bases). V was trimmed by 3 bases and J by 10 bases, leaving 17 bases between them. The CDR3 has 14 residues. Germline V gene data show CDR1 as SGHRS and CDR2 as YFSETQ. DNA for the CDR3: TGCGCCAGCAGCTCTCTTCGGGAGAGTGGCGAGCAGTTCTTC. It translates to CASSSLRESGEQFF.

This sequence joins TRBV10-2 and TRBJ2-6; the D gene is possibly TRBD1 (5 bases). The CDR3 extends over 16 amino acids. V was clipped by 7 bases and J by 4 bases, with 17 bases between them. The germline V gene encodes CDR1 WSHSY and CDR2 SAAADI. This chain's CDR3 is CASTPFGATGANVLTF. The CDR3 DNA reads as TGCGCCAGCACTCCCTTTGGGGCTACGGGGGCCAACGTCCTGACTTTC.

This rearrangement joins TRBV2 to TRBJ1-5; D remains ambiguous. In germline, CDR1 is SNHLY, CDR2 FYNNEI. The length of the CDR3 is 15 residues. V gave up 3 bases and J gave up 2 bases, with 11 bases separating them. As DNA, the CDR3 is TGTGCCAGCAGTGAGGTCCAGGTGGGCAATCAGCCCCAGCATTTT. Its translation: CASSEVQVGNQPQHF.

The chain uses TRBV11-2 and TRBJ1-1; a possible D gene is TRBD1 (5 bases). The CDR3 has 14 residues. Trimming cost V 6 bases and J 8 bases, with 19 bases left between them. Looked up from germline, CDR1 is SGHAT and CDR2 is FQNNGV. The CDR3, as DNA: TGTGCCAGCAGACAACTGGGGGGGGTCAGAGAAGCTTTCTTT. Translated, it gives CASRQLGGVREAFF.

V and J are TRBV9 and TRBJ1-1, with D unresolved. Trimming pared 0 bases from V and 0 bases from J, leaving 9 bases between. The CDR3 runs to 15 residues. Germline-derived CDR1 and CDR2 are SGDLS and YYNGEE. This CDR3 reads CASSVVPNLNTEAFF. CDR3 in DNA: TGTGCCAGCAGCGTAGTACCGAACTTGAACACTGAAGCTTTCTTT.

This chain joins TRBV10-2 and TRBJ1-6, with 10 bases lining up with TRBD1. V shed 5 bases, J shed 6 bases, and the junction held 7 bases outside the gene matches. The CDR3 has 16 amino acids. The germline CDR1 and CDR2 sequences are WSHSY and SAAADI. CDR3 nucleotides: TGCGCCAGCAGTACCGGGACAGGGGTGGGTAATTCACCCCTCCACTTT. Its translation is CASSTGTGVGNSPLHF.

The chain joins TRBV7-9 to TRBJ1-2; D is undetermined. V was shortened by 1 base and J by 3 bases, with 12 bases between the two germline ends. Per the germline V gene, CDR1 is SEHNR and CDR2 is FQNEAQ (reference sequence). The CDR3 has 15 amino acids. The CDR3 region has the DNA TGTGCCAGCAGCTTAGTCCTCACAGAAGACTATGGCTACACCTTC. Translating it yields CASSLVLTEDYGYTF.

This chain uses TRBV10-3 with TRBJ1-2; TRBD1 might be the D (6 bases). CDR1 and CDR2 (germline): ENHRY, SYGVKD. Trimming pared 6 bases from V and 0 bases from J, leaving 11 bases between. The CDR3 covers 14 residues. CDR3 loop: CAIRTGITNYGYTF. In DNA form, the CDR3 reads TGTGCCATCAGGACAGGAATCACTAACTATGGCTACACCTTC.

The chain combines TRBV5-6 with TRBJ2-7; the D gene is possibly TRBD1 (6 bases). This CDR3 is 14 amino acids long. The V gene lost 2 bases and the J gene lost 2 bases, with 11 bases spanning the gap. Per the germline V gene, CDR1 is SGHDT and CDR2 is YYEEEE. The CDR3 sequence: CASSFYRVTYEQYF. CDR3 nucleotides: TGTGCCAGCAGCTTTTACAGGGTGACCTACGAGCAGTACTTC.

The chain joins TRBV27 to TRBJ1-1; D is undetermined. V was pared by 2 bases and J by 4 bases, with 11 bases between. Germline CDR1 MNHEY, CDR2 SMNVEV (reference sequence). CDR3 length: 14 amino acids. CDR3 in amino acids: CASSLEGITTEAFF. CDR3 in DNA: TGTGCCAGCAGTTTAGAGGGTATTACCACTGAAGCTTTCTTT.

This clone appeared a single time. The genes are TRBV7-8 and TRBJ1-2; tentative D call: TRBD1 (5 bases). The CDR3 is 15 residues long. Trimming cost V 0 bases and J 3 bases, with 11 bases left between them. The germline V gene has CDR1 SGHVS and CDR2 FQNEAQ. The CDR3 here is CASSLAAGYHYGYTF. In nucleotides, the CDR3 is TGTGCCAGCAGCTTAGCGGCAGGGTATCACTATGGCTACACCTTC. The full variable domain, with the rest looked up from reference TRBV7-8 and TRBJ1-2, is GAGVSQSPRYKVAKRGQDVALRCDPISGHVSLFWYQQALGQGPEFLTYFQNEAQLDKSGLPSDRFFAERPEGSVSTLKIQRTQQEDSAVYLCASSLAAGYHYGYTFGSGTRLTVV.

CDR3 DNA sequence: TGTGCCATCAGTGAGCGTACTAGCGGTAGGTACGAGCAGTACTTC. Translation gives CAISERTSGRYEQYF. The chain carries TRBV10-3 and TRBJ2-7; 8 nucleotides match TRBD2. The ends lost 2 bases at V and 4 bases at J; junction bases unmatched: 7. CDR1 ENHRY and CDR2 SYGVKD come from the germline V gene. The CDR3 contains 15 residues.

Comment on this clone: Since the CDR3 does not end with the conserved phenylalanine or tryptophan, this likely comes from a read error. The rearrangement joins TRBV6-5 to TRBJ1-6; D unresolved. The V gene's germline CDR1 is MNHEY and CDR2 SVGAGI. Trimming stripped 4 bases from V and 0 bases from J, with 4 bases between. The CDR3 contains 14 residues. The CDR3 DNA reads TGTGCCAGCAGTTTTAGCTCCTATAATTCACCCCTCCACGTT. This translates into CASSFSSYNSPLHV.